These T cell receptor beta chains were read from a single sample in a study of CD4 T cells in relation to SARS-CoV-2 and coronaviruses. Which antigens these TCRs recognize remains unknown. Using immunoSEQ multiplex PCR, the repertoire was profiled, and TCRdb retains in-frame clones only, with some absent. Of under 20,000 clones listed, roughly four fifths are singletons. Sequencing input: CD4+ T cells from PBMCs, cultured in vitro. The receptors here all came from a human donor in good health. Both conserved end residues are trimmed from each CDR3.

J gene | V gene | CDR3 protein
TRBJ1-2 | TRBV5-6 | ASSLPNYGYT
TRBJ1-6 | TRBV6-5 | ASSYSSGTGLDALH
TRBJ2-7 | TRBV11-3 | ASSQEAGSNEQY
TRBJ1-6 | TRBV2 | ASRTGGGSTPLH
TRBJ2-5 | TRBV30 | AWSPLQETQY
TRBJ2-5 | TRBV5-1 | ASRAQETQY
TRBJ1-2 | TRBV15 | ATSTMSWGDYGYT
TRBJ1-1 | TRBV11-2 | ASSGGQSRAEAF
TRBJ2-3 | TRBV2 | ASSVETDTQY
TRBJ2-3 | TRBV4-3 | ASSQELGGGGTDTQY
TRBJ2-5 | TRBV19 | ASSIQGWEETQY
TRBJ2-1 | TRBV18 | ASSPPLLGHTLYEQF
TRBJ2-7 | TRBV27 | ASSWDRGPYEQY
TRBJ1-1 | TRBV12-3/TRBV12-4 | ASSLEVNTEAF
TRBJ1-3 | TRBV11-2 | ASSLLAGRSSSGNTIY
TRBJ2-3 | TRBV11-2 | ASSFLQDTQY
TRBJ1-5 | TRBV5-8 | ASSLTPLDLLYSNQPQH
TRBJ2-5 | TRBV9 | ASSGDLQETQY
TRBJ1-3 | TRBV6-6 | ASSYSSSGGNTIY
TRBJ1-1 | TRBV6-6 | ASSYAGTGTEAF
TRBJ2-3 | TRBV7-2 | ASSFSASRGDTQY
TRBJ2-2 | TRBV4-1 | ASSQEIAGGRTGELF
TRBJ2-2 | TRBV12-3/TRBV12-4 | ASSFHGAGELF
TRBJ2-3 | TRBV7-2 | ASSLGLAGMADTQY
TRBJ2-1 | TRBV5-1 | ASSSSSGGYNEQF
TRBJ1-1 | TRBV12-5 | ASGFDRGEAF
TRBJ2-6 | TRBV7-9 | ASSLRGQGTPGANVLT
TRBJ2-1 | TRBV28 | ASRTDTAYNEQF
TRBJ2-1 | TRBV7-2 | ASSPTSGAYNEQF
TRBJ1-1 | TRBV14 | ASSLQGSTEAF
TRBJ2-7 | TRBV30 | AWSVPRKGHEQY
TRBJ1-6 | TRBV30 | ASKEWGAGNSPLH